This T cell receptor beta chain was sequenced during a study of cytomegalovirus exposure and HLA in healthy donors. Study-wide results and limits: One cluster of highly shared sequence variants probably arose as a sequencing artifact. Across all donors, roughly uniform sequencing depth was an assumption of the presence/absence analyses. An analysis was carried out later, and it reportedly showed fewer N-insertions in an Asian-associated ancestry cluster than the roughly 700-donor mean.

A remark on this clone: What it recognizes is unknown.

Researchers ran the PCR with 60 Vbeta and 13 Jbeta primers. Generated by immunoSEQ multiplex PCR, the TCRdb table keeps only in-frame clones and is missing some. The sample contains roughly 250,000 clones, about four fifths of which appear only once. The V and J ends lost 5 bases and 4 bases, in that order; junction bases with no gene match: 13. There are 17 residues in the CDR3. The germline V gene has CDR1 SGHAT and CDR2 FQNNGV. Input material: PBMCs. This TCR came from a girl between 2 and 10 years old in good health and CMV-seronegative. The chain is built from TRBV11-2 and TRBJ2-3; 9 nucleotides agree with TRBD2. CDR3 region: CASSILGGSGSSDTQYF. As DNA, the CDR3 is TGTGCCAGCAGCATCCTCGGCGGTAGCGGGAGCTCAGATACGCAGTATTTT. The whole variable domain, remainder taken from reference TRBV11-2 and TRBJ2-3, is EAGVAQSPRYKIIEKRQSVAFWCNPISGHATLYWYQQILGQGPKLLIQFQNNGVVDDSQLPKDRFSAERLKGVDSTLKIQPAKLEDSAVYLCASSILGGSGSSDTQYFGPGTRLTVL.